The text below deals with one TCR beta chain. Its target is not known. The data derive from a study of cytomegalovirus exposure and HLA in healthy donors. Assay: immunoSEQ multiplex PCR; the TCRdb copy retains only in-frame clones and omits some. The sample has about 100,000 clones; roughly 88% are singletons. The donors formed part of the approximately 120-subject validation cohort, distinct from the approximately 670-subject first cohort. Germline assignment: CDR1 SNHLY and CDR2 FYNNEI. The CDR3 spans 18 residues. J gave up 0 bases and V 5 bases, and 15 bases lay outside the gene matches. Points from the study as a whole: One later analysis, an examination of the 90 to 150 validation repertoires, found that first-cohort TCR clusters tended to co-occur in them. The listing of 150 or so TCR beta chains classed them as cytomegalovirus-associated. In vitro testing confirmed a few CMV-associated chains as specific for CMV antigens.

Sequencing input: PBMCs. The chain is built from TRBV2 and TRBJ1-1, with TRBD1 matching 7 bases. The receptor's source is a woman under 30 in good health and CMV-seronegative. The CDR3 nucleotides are TGTGCCAGCAGTAAAACTCCTTATCCGGGACAGATGAACACTGAAGCTTTCTTT. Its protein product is CASSKTPYPGQMNTEAFF.